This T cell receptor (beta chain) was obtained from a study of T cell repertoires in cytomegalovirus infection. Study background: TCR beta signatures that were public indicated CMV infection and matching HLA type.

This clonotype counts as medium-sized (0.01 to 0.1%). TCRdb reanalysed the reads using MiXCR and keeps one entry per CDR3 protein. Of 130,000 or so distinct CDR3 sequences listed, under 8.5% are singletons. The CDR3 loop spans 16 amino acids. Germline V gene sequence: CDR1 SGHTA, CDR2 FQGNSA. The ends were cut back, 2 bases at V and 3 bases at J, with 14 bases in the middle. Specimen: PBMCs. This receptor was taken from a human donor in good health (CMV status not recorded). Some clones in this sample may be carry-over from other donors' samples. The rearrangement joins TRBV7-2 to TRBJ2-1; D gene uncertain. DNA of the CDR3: TGTGCCAGCAGCTTACGAAGGAGCACCCACTACAATGAGCAGTTCTTC. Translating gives CASSLRRSTHYNEQFF.